This T cell receptor (beta chain) comes out of a study of cytomegalovirus exposure and HLA in healthy donors. The germline CDR1 and CDR2 sequences are SGHAT and FQNNGV. The J segment lost 4 bases and the V segment lost 5 bases, leaving 10 bases of the junction unmatched. The CDR3 is made up of 15 amino acids. With regard to this clone: The antigen is not known.

Points from the study as a whole: Later analysis showed TCR association rates varying by HLA locus, highest for DRB1 and lowest for HLA-C. Based on reports, TCR beta sequences accurately predicted HLA-A and HLA-B alleles for most subjects. Indistinguishable V segments, including TRBV6-2 and TRBV6-3, were excluded.

Vbeta (60) and Jbeta (13) primers were used in the PCR. The protocol was immunoSEQ multiplex PCR, while the TCRdb copy is restricted to in-frame clones and leaves out a portion. The table records over 100,000 clones, approximately 58% of them present only once. The sequence derives from a woman between 25 and 40 years old in good health and CMV-seronegative. The sequenced material came from PBMCs. The rearrangement links TRBV11-2 to TRBJ1-1; 7 bases fit TRBD1. CDR3 protein: CASSQGVRIGTEAFF. CDR3 nucleotide sequence: TGTGCCAGCAGCCAGGGGGTAAGGATAGGCACTGAAGCTTTCTTT.